This T cell receptor beta chain was captured by sequencing in a study of T cells in Graves' hyperthyroidism and ophthalmopathy. Calling Graves' hyperthyroidism stable meant ophthalmopathy did not progress within 18 months. The sample holds many counts of this clonotype. Authors of the study amplified TCR beta CDR3 regions from RNA transcripts. First-round RT-PCR with HTBI primers amplified the TCR CDR3 region. Each CDR3 protein gets one entry after TCRdb re-called the multiplex PCR reads with MiXCR. The table records around 340,000 distinct CDR3 sequences, about 21% of them present only once. CDR3 length: 12 residues. V shed 6 bases, J shed 11 bases, and the junction held 8 bases outside the gene matches. From germline, CDR1 is KGHSH and CDR2 LQKENI.

The sequenced sample consisted of blood. The TCR originated in a woman between 50 and 59 years old with Graves' hyperthyroidism. The chain couples TRBV18 to TRBJ1-1, with 8 bases aligning to TRBD1. Here the CDR3 reads CASSTRQGHAFF. DNA for the CDR3: TGTGCCAGCTCCACAAGACAGGGGCACGCTTTCTTT.